Listed below are T cell receptor beta chains from one sample, sequenced in a study of OX40 agonist ivuxolimab in advanced cancers. The table came from immunoSEQ multiplex PCR; TCRdb's copy has only in-frame clones and leaves some out. Of about 83,000 clones listed, 85% were seen once; the top ten hold roughly 0.7%. This specimen was CD4+ or CD8+ T cells sorted from blood, taken in a trial of the OX40 agonist ivuxolimab. The receptors here all came from an adult with an advanced solid tumor such as melanoma, head and neck, liver or kidney cancer. Each CDR3 is given with its conserved first and last residue. Fields, in order: D gene, V gene, J gene, clone size, CDR3 protein, CDR3 DNA. A D gene is named only where the DNA matches it firmly. Clone sizes are given selectively: once, few, many, or a class where the clone is expanded.

d_gene: .; v_gene: TRBV7-9; j_gene: TRBJ2-3; abundance: once; CDR3aa: CASSLDRGRDTQYF; CDR3nt: TGTGCCAGCAGCCTCGACAGAGGCAGGGATACGCAGTATTTT
d_gene: TRBD2; v_gene: TRBV5-1; j_gene: TRBJ2-7; abundance: once; CDR3aa: CASSESSGASEQYF; CDR3nt: TGCGCCAGCAGCGAGTCTAGCGGGGCTTCGGAGCAGTACTTC
d_gene: .; v_gene: TRBV5-1; j_gene: TRBJ1-4; abundance: once; CDR3aa: CASSGGEGSDEKLFF; CDR3nt: TGCGCCAGCAGCGGTGGAGAAGGTTCAGATGAAAAACTGTTTTTT
d_gene: .; v_gene: TRBV6-1; j_gene: TRBJ2-3; abundance: .; CDR3aa: CASNGHLLETDTQYF; CDR3nt: TGTGCCAGCAACGGACACCTTCTTGAGACAGATACGCAGTATTTT
d_gene: .; v_gene: TRBV11-2; j_gene: TRBJ1-1; abundance: .; CDR3aa: CASSLGRQAAFTEAFF; CDR3nt: TGTGCCAGCAGCTTAGGTAGACAGGCGGCTTTCACTGAAGCTTTCTTT
d_gene: .; v_gene: TRBV7-3; j_gene: TRBJ2-2; abundance: few; CDR3aa: CASSPTWGAVNTGELFF; CDR3nt: TGTGCCAGCAGCCCCACCTGGGGGGCGGTGAACACCGGGGAGCTGTTTTTT
d_gene: TRBD2; v_gene: TRBV5-6; j_gene: TRBJ2-1; abundance: .; CDR3aa: CASSFPLAGGINEQFF; CDR3nt: TGTGCCAGCAGCTTCCCACTAGCGGGGGGGATCAATGAGCAGTTCTTC
d_gene: .; v_gene: TRBV7-9; j_gene: TRBJ1-1; abundance: once; CDR3aa: CASSGSAGQNTEAFF; CDR3nt: TGTGCCAGCAGTGGGTCGGCAGGGCAGAACACTGAAGCTTTCTTT
d_gene: .; v_gene: TRBV6-5; j_gene: TRBJ1-2; abundance: .; CDR3aa: CASRAGTLANYGYTF; CDR3nt: TGTGCCAGCAGGGCCGGGACCTTAGCTAACTATGGCTACACCTTC
d_gene: .; v_gene: TRBV6-6; j_gene: TRBJ1-1; abundance: .; CDR3aa: CASSPPGRAEAFF; CDR3nt: TGTGCCAGCAGTCCCCCAGGGAGGGCTGAAGCTTTCTTT